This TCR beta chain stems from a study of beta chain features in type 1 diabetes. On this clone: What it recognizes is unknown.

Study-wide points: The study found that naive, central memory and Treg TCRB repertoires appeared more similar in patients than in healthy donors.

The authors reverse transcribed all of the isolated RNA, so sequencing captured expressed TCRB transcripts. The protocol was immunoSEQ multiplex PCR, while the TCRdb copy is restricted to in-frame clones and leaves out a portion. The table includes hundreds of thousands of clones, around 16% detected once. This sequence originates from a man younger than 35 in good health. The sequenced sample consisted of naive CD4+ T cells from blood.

The CDR3 nucleotides read TGTGCCAGCAGCCTAAAGGGCAGTTTCTACGAGCAGTACTTC. It is translated as CASSLKGSFYEQYF. This chain connects TRBV7-2 to TRBJ2-7; D remains unclear. The CDR3 contains 14 residues. Trimming cost V 5 bases and J 3 bases, with 14 bases left between them. Germline V gene data show CDR1 as SGHTA and CDR2 as FQGNSA.